This T cell receptor beta chain originates from a study of OX40 agonist ivuxolimab in advanced cancers. Some clones are missing from TCRdb's copy, which holds only in-frame ones; the method was immunoSEQ multiplex PCR. The top ten hold 5.5% to 7% of the sample, which has tens of thousands of clones, 81% seen once. The CDR3 runs to 16 residues. Germline V lookup: CDR1 MGHRA, CDR2 YSYEKL. Losses at the gene ends were 1 base for V and 4 bases for J; bases not matched to a gene: 7. The chain links TRBV4-1 to TRBJ1-1, with 9 bases aligning to TRBD1. The source was CD4+ or CD8+ T cells sorted from blood, collected in a trial of the OX40 agonist ivuxolimab. This TCR was recovered from an adult with an advanced solid tumor such as melanoma, head and neck, liver or kidney cancer. The CDR3: CASSQVSRTGATEAFF. DNA of the CDR3: TGCGCCAGCAGCCAAGTCTCCAGGACAGGGGCCACTGAAGCTTTCTTT.